This T cell receptor (beta chain) derives from a study of post-analysis software for immune sequencing data. Study-wide context: There were relapsing-remitting, secondary progressive and progressive-relapsing multiple sclerosis among the disease courses included. Whole-study results and caveats: A significant reduction in normalized Chao1 diversity was observed in multiple sclerosis patients versus controls. F-measure co-clustering was strong for batch-matched samples.

Carried by the TCR beta cDNA libraries were unique molecular identifiers. Via MiXCR, TCRdb re-called the PCR reads, giving one row per CDR3 protein. Of about 430,000 distinct CDR3 sequences listed, approximately 38% were seen once; the top ten hold around 8%. This clonotype was seen a handful of times. What it binds is unknown. This receptor was obtained from a girl aged 2-15 years with multiple sclerosis. Sequencing input: blood.

This chain's CDR3 is CASSTGGDLYGYTF. The CDR3 DNA is TGTGCCAGCAGCACTGGGGGGGATCTCTATGGCTACACCTTC. This chain joins TRBV7-2 and TRBJ1-2; tentative D call: TRBD1 (5 bases). The V end lost 5 bases, the J end lost 4 bases, and 14 bases lay between the germline ends. The germline CDR1 and CDR2 sequences are SGHTA and FQGNSA. The CDR3 runs 14 residues.